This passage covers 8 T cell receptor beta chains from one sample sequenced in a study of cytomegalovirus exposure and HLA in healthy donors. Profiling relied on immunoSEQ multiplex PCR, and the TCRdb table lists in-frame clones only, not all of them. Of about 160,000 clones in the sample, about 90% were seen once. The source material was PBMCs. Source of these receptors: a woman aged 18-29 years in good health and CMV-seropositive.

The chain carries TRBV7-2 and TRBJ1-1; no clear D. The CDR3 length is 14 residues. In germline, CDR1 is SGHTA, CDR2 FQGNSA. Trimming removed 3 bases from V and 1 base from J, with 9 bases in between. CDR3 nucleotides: TGTGCCAGCAGCTTTTCCTGGCAGAACACTGAAGCTTTCTTT. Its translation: CASSFSWQNTEAFF.

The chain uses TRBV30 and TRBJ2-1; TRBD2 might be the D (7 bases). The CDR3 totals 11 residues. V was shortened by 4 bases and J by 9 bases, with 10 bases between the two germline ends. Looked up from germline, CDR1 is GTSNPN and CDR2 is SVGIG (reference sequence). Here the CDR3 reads CAWKGEGEQFF. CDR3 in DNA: TGTGCCTGGAAGGGGGAGGGTGAGCAGTTCTTC. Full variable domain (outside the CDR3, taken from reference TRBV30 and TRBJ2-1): SQTIHQWPATLVQPVGSPLSLECTVEGTSNPNLYWYRQAAGRGLQLLFYSVGIGQISSEVPQNLSASRPQDRQFILSSKKLLLSDSGFYLCAWKGEGEQFFGPGTRLTVL.

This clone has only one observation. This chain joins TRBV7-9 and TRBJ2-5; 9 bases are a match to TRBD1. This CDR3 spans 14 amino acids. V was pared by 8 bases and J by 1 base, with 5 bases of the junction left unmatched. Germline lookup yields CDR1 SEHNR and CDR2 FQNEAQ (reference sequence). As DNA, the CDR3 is TGTGCCAGCGGACAGGGGATTTCCCAAGAGACCCAGTACTTC. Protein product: CASGQGISQETQYF.

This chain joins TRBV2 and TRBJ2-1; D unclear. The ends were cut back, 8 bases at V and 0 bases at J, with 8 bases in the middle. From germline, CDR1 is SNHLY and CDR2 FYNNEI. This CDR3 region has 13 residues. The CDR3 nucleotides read TGTGCCAGCGAATATAGCTCCTACAATGAGCAGTTCTTC. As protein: CASEYSSYNEQFF.

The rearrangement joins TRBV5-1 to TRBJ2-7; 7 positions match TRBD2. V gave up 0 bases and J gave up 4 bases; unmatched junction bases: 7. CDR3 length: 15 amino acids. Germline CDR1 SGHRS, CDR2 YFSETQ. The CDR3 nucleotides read TGCGCCAGCAGCTTGGTCGTCGGCGGGAGTTACGAGCAGTACTTC. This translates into CASSLVVGGSYEQYF.

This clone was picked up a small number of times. CDR3 protein: CASSRIADSYNEQFF. For the CDR3, the DNA is TGTGCCAGTAGTCGAATAGCGGACTCCTACAATGAGCAGTTCTTC. The V gene is TRBV19, the J gene TRBJ2-1; possible D gene TRBD2, 6 bases. Germline-derived CDR1 and CDR2 are LNHDA and SQIVND (reference sequence). The CDR3 spans 15 residues. Trimming shortened V by 5 bases and J by 0 bases, and 11 bases separated the two germline ends.

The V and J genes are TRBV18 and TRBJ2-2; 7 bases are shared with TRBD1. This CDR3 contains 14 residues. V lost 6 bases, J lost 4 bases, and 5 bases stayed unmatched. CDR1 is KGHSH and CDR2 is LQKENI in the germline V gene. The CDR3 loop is CASSQGTATGELFF. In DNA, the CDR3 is TGTGCCAGCTCGCAAGGGACAGCCACCGGGGAGCTGTTTTTT.

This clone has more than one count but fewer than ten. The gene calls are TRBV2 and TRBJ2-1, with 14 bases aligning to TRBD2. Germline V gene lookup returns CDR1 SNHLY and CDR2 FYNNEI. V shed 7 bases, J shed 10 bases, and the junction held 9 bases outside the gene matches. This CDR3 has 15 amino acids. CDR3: CASMLTSGRVGEQFF. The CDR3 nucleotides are TGTGCCAGCATGCTGACTAGCGGGAGGGTTGGGGAGCAGTTCTTC.